This TCR beta chain appears in the sequencing data of a study of shared clonotypes between healthy human individuals. Germline V gives CDR1 MNHNS, CDR2 SASEGT. The junction had 1 base not matched to a gene; V was cut back by 6 bases and J by 1 base. The CDR3 consists of 13 residues. Clones were sequenced by immunoSEQ multiplex PCR, and TCRdb holds only the in-frame ones, with some missing. The sample includes about 480,000 clones, 70% to 80% seen only once; the top ten take 10% to 15%. This receptor was obtained from a woman between 40 and 50 years old in good health. Some clones in this sample may be carry-over from other donors' samples. The sample consisted of PBMCs. This chain links TRBV6-1 with TRBJ1-1; 8 bases map to TRBD1. CDR3 sequence: CASRQGANTEAFF. For the CDR3, the DNA is TGTGCCAGCAGGCAGGGGGCGAACACTGAAGCTTTCTTT.